The T cell receptor (beta chain) described here comes from a study of T cells in Graves' hyperthyroidism and ophthalmopathy. General study points: Ophthalmopathy could be told apart from stable hyperthyroidism with a 13 V-J model. Expanded thyroid clonotypes (above 0.001) were mostly also found in blood.

The sample holds many counts of this clonotype. Its matching antigen is unknown. The CDR3 regions of TCR beta were amplified from RNA transcripts. TCR CDR3 underwent first-round RT-PCR with the HTBI primer set. TCRdb re-derived calls from the multiplex PCR reads in MiXCR, one entry per CDR3 protein. This table holds hundreds of thousands of distinct CDR3 sequences, around 13% found once. The V and J ends lost 4 bases and 7 bases, in that order; junction bases with no gene match: 5. Germline V lookup: CDR1 SGHTS, CDR2 YDEGEE. The CDR3 is 14 residues long. PBMCs stemmed from approximately 10 ml fresh peripheral blood.

This chain connects TRBV5-8 to TRBJ1-4, with 9 bases aligning to TRBD1. The source material was blood. The sequence was obtained from a woman aged 25 to 39 with Graves' hyperthyroidism that later progressed to Graves' ophthalmopathy. CDR3 loop: CASSRQDRGEKLFF. For the CDR3, the DNA is TGTGCCAGCAGCCGACAGGACAGGGGTGAAAAACTGTTTTTT.